The 3 T cell receptor beta chains below all came from one sample that was sequenced in a study of glioma-infiltrating T cells after dendritic cell vaccination. Assay: immunoSEQ multiplex PCR; the TCRdb copy retains only in-frame clones and omits some. The sample records approximately 84,000 clones, 85% to 90% being singletons. This material consisted of blood, taken before dendritic cell vaccination. The receptors were gathered from a human donor with glioblastoma.

A note on this clone: Different DNA sequences within this sample yield the same CDR3. The chain is built from TRBV18 and TRBJ1-2, with TRBD1 matching over 8 bases. J was trimmed by 3 bases and V by 3 bases; bases with no gene match: 3. Per the germline V gene, CDR1 is KGHSH and CDR2 is LQKENI. This CDR3 spans 14 amino acids. CDR3: CASSPLDRDYGYTF. Here the CDR3 DNA reads TGTGCCAGCTCACCGTTGGACAGGGACTATGGCTACACCTTC.

This clone was seen only a few times. V is TRBV2 and J is TRBJ2-3; 9 bases map to TRBD2. The CDR3 sequence is 15 residues long. The germline gives CDR1 SNHLY, CDR2 FYNNEI. Trimming removed 1 base from V and 5 bases from J; junction bases left unmatched: 4. The CDR3 loop is CASSEGLAGIDTQYF. CDR3 sequence (DNA): TGTGCCAGCAGTGAAGGGCTAGCGGGAATAGATACGCAGTATTTT.

V and J are TRBV5-6 and TRBJ1-1, with a tentative D call TRBD1 (6 bases). Germline V gene sequence: CDR1 SGHDT, CDR2 YYEEEE. There are 15 residues in the CDR3. Between the trimmed V and J ends, which lost 4 bases and 0 bases, there was a span of 13 bases. CDR3 sequence: CASSHREGLNTEAFF. CDR3 bases: TGTGCCAGCAGCCACAGGGAGGGGTTGAACACTGAAGCTTTCTTT.